Presented here are 20 T cell receptor beta chains from one specimen sequenced in a study of blood T cells in healthy people across ages. The authors ran a second PCR of 7 to 11 cycles using a sample-barcoded 5' primer and a J-beta primer mix. TCRdb fed the 5' RACE reads into MiXCR, producing one record per CDR3 protein. The table has approximately 1.5 million distinct CDR3 sequences, about 31% seen once. The sequenced material came from blood. These receptors originate from a woman under 40 in good health.

This clonotype was seen only a few times. The CDR3 bases are TGTGCCAGCAGCTTGGCGCGGAGGGGTGAAGCTTTCTTT. Its protein product is CASSLARRGEAFF. V and J are TRBV7-2 and TRBJ1-1; the D gene is possibly TRBD1 (5 bases). Trimming took off 3 bases at V and 7 bases at J, with 12 bases between the two ends. This CDR3 contains 13 residues. Germline-derived CDR1 and CDR2 are SGHTA and FQGNSA.

This clonotype was detected only a few times. This rearrangement joins TRBV7-6 to TRBJ1-2; TRBD1 aligns across 9 bases. The CDR3 contains 17 residues. V was clipped by 4 bases and J by 4 bases; unmatched bases: 13. Germline CDR1 is SGHVS and CDR2 is FNYEAQ. CDR3 amino acids: CASSSNPSTGGTYGYTF. CDR3 DNA sequence: TGTGCCAGCAGCTCCAACCCTTCGACAGGGGGAACCTATGGCTACACCTTC.

This clonotype was picked up many times. The chain joins TRBV27 to TRBJ2-6; D is possibly TRBD1 (6 bases). The germline gives CDR1 MNHEY, CDR2 SMNVEV (reference sequence). This CDR3 is 15 amino acids long. V was clipped by 5 bases and J by 3 bases, with 11 bases between them. The CDR3 coding sequence is TGTGCCAGCAGTATGGGGGCAAGTGGGGCCAACGTCCTGACTTTC. This codes for CASSMGASGANVLTF.

The rearrangement joins TRBV5-4 to TRBJ2-1, with 8 nucleotides matching TRBD1. The CDR3 contains 15 residues. The V and J ends lost 2 bases and 7 bases, in that order; junction bases with no gene match: 8. Looked up from germline, CDR1 is SGHNT and CDR2 is YYREEE (reference sequence). This chain's CDR3 is CASSLDRGRQNEQFF. As DNA, the CDR3 is TGTGCCAGCAGCTTAGACAGGGGAAGGCAGAATGAGCAGTTCTTC.

The CDR3 sequence: CASSTGPQGRAYEQYF. CDR3 coding DNA: TGTGCCAGCAGTACGGGACCCCAGGGAAGGGCCTACGAGCAGTACTTC. The chain uses TRBV27 and TRBJ2-7; either TRBD1 or TRBD2 may supply D (5 bases each). CDR3 length equals 16 residues. The germline gives CDR1 MNHEY, CDR2 SMNVEV (reference sequence). V lost 5 bases and J lost 2, with 19 bases in between.

V and J are TRBV11-3 and TRBJ2-5; no reliable D call. The better agreement between TRBJ2-1 and the DNA end casts doubt on the J call. The CDR3 loop spans 13 amino acids. Per germline, CDR1 SGHNT and CDR2 YENEEA. Written as DNA, the CDR3 is TGTGCCAGCAGCTCGTATTACCAAGAGACCCAGTTCTTC. Its protein is CASSSYYQETQFF.

This clonotype was observed a few times. The chain is built from TRBV12-3 or TRBV12-4 and TRBJ2-3; TRBD1 aligns across 9 bases. J lost 3 bases, V lost 9 bases, and 7 bases had no gene match. CDR3 size: 14 residues. Here the CDR3 reads CASQDRGSTDTQYF. For the CDR3, the DNA is TGTGCCAGTCAGGACAGGGGTAGTACAGATACGCAGTATTTT.

The chain employs TRBV20-1 and TRBJ1-2; 9 bases match TRBD1. The CDR3 is made up of 16 amino acids. The V gene's germline CDR1 is DFQATT and CDR2 SNEGSKA (reference sequence). With V trimmed by 3 bases and J by 4 bases, 12 bases remained unmatched. CDR3 nucleotides: TGCAGTGCTAGGGGGACAGGGATAAATCGGAGCTATGGCTACACCTTC. It codes for CSARGTGINRSYGYTF.

Only a few counts were recorded for this clonotype. J is TRBJ2-7 and V is TRBV27, with TRBD1 matching over 7 bases. The trim removed 5 bases at V and 3 bases at J, leaving 7 bases unmatched. The CDR3 contains 14 residues. Germline values: CDR1 MNHEY, CDR2 SMNVEV (reference sequence). CDR3 sequence reads: CASSQDRVGYEQYF. DNA of the CDR3: TGTGCCAGCAGTCAAGACAGGGTTGGCTACGAGCAGTACTTC.

This clonotype was seen ten or more times. The rearrangement joins TRBV20-1 to TRBJ2-5, with 10 positions matching TRBD2. This CDR3 region has 14 residues. Germline V gene sequence: CDR1 DFQATT, CDR2 SNEGSKA (reference sequence). The J segment lost 4 bases and the V segment lost 1 base, leaving 3 bases of the junction unmatched. CDR3 loop: CSARASGRIETQYF. CDR3 coding DNA: TGCAGTGCTAGAGCTAGCGGGAGAATAGAGACCCAGTACTTC.

The chain recombines TRBV20-1 with TRBJ2-1; 8 bases map to TRBD2. This CDR3 has 17 residues. The J segment lost 5 bases and the V segment lost 0 bases, leaving 12 bases of the junction unmatched. Germline V lookup: CDR1 DFQATT, CDR2 SNEGSKA (reference sequence). CDR3 in amino acids: CSARDPMRGAGDNEQFF. The CDR3 DNA sequence: TGCAGTGCTAGAGACCCCATGAGAGGAGCGGGAGACAATGAGCAGTTCTTC.

The chain has TRBV5-1 and TRBJ2-4; possible D gene TRBD1, 5 bases. The end of the DNA is better explained by TRBJ2-7, so the J call may be wrong. Germline CDR1 and CDR2: SGHRS and YFSETQ. This CDR3 region has 14 residues. In DNA form, the CDR3 reads TGCGCCAGCAGCTGGGGCCTTGGCAACTACGAGCAGTACTTC. Protein sequence: CASSWGLGNYEQYF.

The V call is TRBV7-9, the J call TRBJ2-5, with unresolved D. Near its end, the DNA agrees better with TRBJ2-7, so the J call may be wrong. The CDR3 consists of 15 residues. Germline lookup yields CDR1 SEHNR and CDR2 FQNEAQ (reference sequence). The DNA of the CDR3 is TGTGCCAGCAGCTTAGCCTCGGGCTTCACCCACGAGCAGTACTTC. Translation gives CASSLASGFTHEQYF.

This clonotype was detected only a few times. V and J are TRBV7-9 and TRBJ2-1; TRBD2 aligns across 14 bases. V lost 3 bases and J lost 6; bases outside the gene matches: 10. The germline V gene encodes CDR1 SEHNR and CDR2 FQNEAQ (reference sequence). The CDR3 spans 18 residues. The CDR3: CASSLRLAGGPVVNEQFF. The CDR3 nucleotides are TGTGCCAGCAGCTTGAGACTAGCGGGAGGGCCGGTAGTCAATGAGCAGTTCTTC.

The table lists this clonotype with a few counts. The chain is built from TRBV7-2 and TRBJ2-3; tentatively, D is TRBD1 (5 bases). Germline V lookup: CDR1 SGHTA, CDR2 FQGNSA. CDR3 length: 15 residues. V lost 1 base, J lost 3 bases, and 11 bases lay in between. This chain's CDR3 is CASSLGSKGTDTQYF. DNA of the CDR3: TGTGCCAGCAGCTTAGGAAGTAAGGGGACAGATACGCAGTATTTT.

The V call is TRBV5-1, the J call TRBJ2-1; 8 bases line up with TRBD1. V was pared by 7 bases and J by 0 bases, with 9 bases of the junction left unmatched. The length of the CDR3 is 16 residues. Per the germline V gene, CDR1 is SGHRS and CDR2 is YFSETQ. The CDR3 DNA is TGCGCCAGCGGCACCATTACAGGGGGCTCCTACAATGAGCAGTTCTTC. Translating it yields CASGTITGGSYNEQFF.

This clonotype came up a few times. V usage is TRBV7-8 and J usage is TRBJ2-7; 14 bases align to TRBD2. The V segment lost 5 bases and the J segment 3 bases; nucleotides outside the gene matches: 9. Germline CDR1 is SGHVS and CDR2 is FQNEAQ. CDR3 length: 17 amino acids. The CDR3 sequence: CASSPGLAGVTVYEQYF. The CDR3 DNA follows: TGTGCCAGCAGCCCGGGACTAGCGGGAGTAACGGTCTACGAGCAGTACTTC.

As concerns this clonotype: Possible read error: a much larger clone is one base away. The chain links TRBV29-1 to TRBJ2-3; 9 bases fit TRBD1. This CDR3 is built from 13 residues. J was trimmed by 4 bases and V by 8 bases; bases with no gene match: 7. In germline, CDR1 is SQVTM, CDR2 ANQGSEA. Here the CDR3 reads CSSGQGSADTQYF. CDR3 DNA: TGCAGCTCGGGACAGGGAAGCGCAGATACGCAGTATTTT.

The rearrangement links TRBV7-3 to TRBJ2-7; D is uncertain. Germline CDR1 reads SGHTA; CDR2 reads FQGTGA. CDR3 length: 15 residues. V lost 1 base and J 2 bases, leaving 12 bases between the germline ends. CDR3 nucleotides: TGTGCCAGCAGCTTAAGGCGGAGATACGCCTACGAGCAGTACTTC. It is translated as CASSLRRRYAYEQYF. Complete variable domain (other parts from reference TRBV7-3 and TRBJ2-7): GAGVSQTPSNKVTEKGKYVELRCDPISGHTALYWYRQSLGQGPEFLIYFQGTGAADDSGLPNDRFFAVRPEGSVSTLKIQRTERGDSAVYLCASSLRRRYAYEQYFGPGTRLTVT.

For this clonotype: This may come from a read error, since a much larger clone is one base off. The rearrangement links TRBV6-6 to TRBJ2-7; the match to TRBD1 covers 7 bases. Germline loops: CDR1 MNHNY, CDR2 SVGAGI (reference sequence). V lost 11 bases, J lost 2 bases, and 6 bases stayed unmatched. The CDR3 extends over 12 amino acids. The CDR3 DNA reads TGTGCCTGCCGGGACAGTCCCTACGAGCAGTACTTC. Amino acids: CACRDSPYEQYF.